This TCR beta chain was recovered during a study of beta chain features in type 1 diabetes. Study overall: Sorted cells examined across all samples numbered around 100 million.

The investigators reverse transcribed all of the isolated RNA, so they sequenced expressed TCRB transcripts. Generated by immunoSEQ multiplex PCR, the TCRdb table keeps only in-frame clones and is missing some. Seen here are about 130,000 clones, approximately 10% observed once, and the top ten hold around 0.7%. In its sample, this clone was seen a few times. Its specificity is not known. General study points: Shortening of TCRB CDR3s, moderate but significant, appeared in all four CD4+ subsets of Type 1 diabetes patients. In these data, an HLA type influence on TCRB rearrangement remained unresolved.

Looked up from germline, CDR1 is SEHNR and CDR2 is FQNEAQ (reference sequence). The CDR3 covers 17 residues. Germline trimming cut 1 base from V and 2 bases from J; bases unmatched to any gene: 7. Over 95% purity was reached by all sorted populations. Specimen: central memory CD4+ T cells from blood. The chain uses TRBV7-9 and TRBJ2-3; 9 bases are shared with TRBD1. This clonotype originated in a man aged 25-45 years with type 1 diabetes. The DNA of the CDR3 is TGTGCCAGCAGCTTAGGGACAGGGGCGCCATTCACAGATACGCAGTATTTT. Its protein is CASSLGTGAPFTDTQYF.